The following is a TCR beta chain sequence with its context. Its specificity is not known. This sample is part of a study of shared clonotypes between healthy human individuals. Study-level results: Sorted-subset sequencing was shown by rarefaction to be incomplete despite large depth. Naive CD4 clonotypes overlapped across a handful of donors at about 5.3%.

TCRdb keeps only in-frame clones here, not all; method: immunoSEQ multiplex PCR. This table holds about a million clones, under 80% found once. The TCR comes from a man younger than 35 in good health. The source material was memory CD4+ T cells sorted from blood. Stated subset: CD45RA-negative fraction.

CDR3 DNA: TGTGCCAGCAGCTTGTCCAGCACAGATACGCAGTATTTT. Translating it yields CASSLSSTDTQYF. V usage is TRBV7-9 and J usage is TRBJ2-3; no firm D call. V shed 3 bases and J shed 0 bases, with 4 bases lying between them. The CDR3 loop spans 13 amino acids. CDR1 is SEHNR, CDR2 FQNEAQ, per germline (reference sequence).